Following are 26 T cell receptor beta chains from one sample sequenced in a study of shared clonotypes between healthy human individuals. CD45RO-negative, CCR7-selected cells formed the naive CD8 fraction, which excluded terminally differentiated effector memory CD45RA+ cells. The assay was immunoSEQ multiplex PCR, and TCRdb's table has in-frame clones only and misses some. Of about 2,100,000 clones in the sample, 85% to 95% are singletons; the top ten hold 1.5% to 2%. The material sequenced was naive CD8+ T cells from PBMCs. The receptors stem from a young man in good health. Some clones in this sample may be carry-over from other donors' samples.

Turning to this clone: This same CDR3 is encoded by further DNA sequences in the sample. V is TRBV4-3 and J is TRBJ2-7; tentatively, D is TRBD1 (6 bases). This CDR3 contains 14 residues. The V gene's germline CDR1 is LGHNA and CDR2 YSLEER. V shed 1 base and J shed 0 bases, with 7 bases lying between them. The CDR3 protein is CASSQGTASYEQYF. CDR3 bases: TGCGCCAGCAGCCAAGGGACAGCCTCCTACGAGCAGTACTTC.

With regard to this clone: The sample has other DNA sequences that encode this CDR3 too. V and J are TRBV28 and TRBJ2-7; 8 nucleotides align to TRBD1. There are 14 residues in the CDR3. Germline loops: CDR1 MDHEN, CDR2 SYDVKM. The V gene end was trimmed by 5 bases and the J gene end by 2 bases; junction bases not matched to a gene: 5. CDR3 amino acids: CASSPGTGTYEQYF. Here the CDR3 DNA reads TGTGCCAGCAGTCCTGGGACAGGTACCTACGAGCAGTACTTC.

This clone was seen just once. This rearrangement joins TRBV6-1 to TRBJ2-7; D may be TRBD1 (6 bases). This CDR3 is 15 amino acids long. V dropped 2 bases and J dropped 3 bases, with 14 bases sitting between them. CDR1 is MNHNS and CDR2 is SASEGT in the germline V gene. The DNA of the CDR3 is TGTGCCAGCAGTGAAACGGACAGACCAAACTACGAGCAGTACTTC. Protein sequence: CASSETDRPNYEQYF.

V usage is TRBV7-9 and J usage is TRBJ2-7; D ambiguous. The V end was cut by 4 bases, the J end by 5 bases, with 18 bases between. CDR1 is SEHNR, CDR2 FQNEAQ, per germline (reference sequence). This CDR3 is built from 15 residues. The CDR3 loop is CASSSPGPLGHEQYF. CDR3 in DNA: TGTGCCAGCAGCTCCCCTGGACCCCTAGGCCACGAGCAGTACTTC.

This chain connects TRBV29-1 to TRBJ1-2; 8 nucleotides match TRBD1. The CDR3 has 15 residues. Germline CDR1 reads SQVTM; CDR2 reads ANQGSEA. After removal of 3 bases from V and 0 bases from J, the junction contained 6 bases not matched to a gene. The CDR3 bases are TGCAGCGTTGATGAGCAGGGGGCCTCTAACTATGGCTACACCTTC. Protein product: CSVDEQGASNYGYTF.

The rearrangement joins TRBV4-2 to TRBJ2-1, with D possibly called TRBD1 or TRBD2 (6 bases each). Deletions cut 4 bases from V and 6 bases from J, with 13 bases between. This CDR3 region has 14 residues. Germline assignment: CDR1 LGHNA and CDR2 YNFKEQ. CDR3 nucleotide sequence: TGTGCCAGCAGCCCCAGGGGACTGTTCAATGAGCAGTTCTTC. Its protein is CASSPRGLFNEQFF.

The chain combines TRBV19 with TRBJ1-2, with D uncertain. Germline CDR1 LNHDA, CDR2 SQIVND (reference sequence). Deletions cut 0 bases from V and 4 bases from J, with 15 bases between. There are 16 residues in the CDR3. CDR3 in DNA: TGTGCCAGTAGTATAGATTTTCGGGAACCAGCCTATGGCTACACCTTC. This encodes CASSIDFREPAYGYTF.

The chain is built from TRBV29-1 and TRBJ1-2; D gene ambiguous. Trimming removed 4 bases from V and 3 bases from J, with 12 bases in between. The V gene's germline CDR1 is SQVTM and CDR2 ANQGSEA. The CDR3 loop spans 13 amino acids. CDR3 residues: CSVAAGSDYGYTF. The CDR3 bases are TGCAGCGTTGCAGCCGGGTCTGACTATGGCTACACCTTC.

The table lists this clone with a count of one. This chain uses TRBV29-1 with TRBJ1-2; 10 bases map to TRBD1. V lost 7 bases and J lost 1; bases outside the gene matches: 15. This CDR3 has 17 amino acids. Germline V gene sequence: CDR1 SQVTM, CDR2 ANQGSEA. CDR3 loop: CSALGQGQGFVNYGYTF. The CDR3 DNA reads TGCAGCGCCTTAGGGCAGGGACAGGGGTTCGTTAACTATGGCTACACCTTC.

The gene calls are TRBV20-1 and TRBJ2-1, with no clear D. V lost 1 base, J lost 11 bases, and 9 bases lay in between. Per the germline V gene, CDR1 is DFQATT and CDR2 is SNEGSKA (reference sequence). The CDR3 totals 11 residues. The DNA for the CDR3 is TGCAGTGCTAGAGTCTTGAGGCAGCAGTTCTTC. Its protein is CSARVLRQQFF.

V gene TRBV4-3 combines with J gene TRBJ1-2, with TRBD1 matching 10 bases. This CDR3 has 16 residues. J was trimmed by 6 bases and V by 0 bases; bases with no gene match: 7. Per the germline V gene, CDR1 is LGHNA and CDR2 is YSLEER. CDR3 in DNA: TGCGCCAGCAGCCAAGACAGACAGGGGGCCCCTGATGGCTACACCTTC. Its protein is CASSQDRQGAPDGYTF.

The CDR3 DNA is TGTGCCAGCAGTTCTATATTGGGGACAGGGGCGGACTATGGCTACACCTTC. Residues: CASSSILGTGADYGYTF. The chain joins TRBV27 to TRBJ1-2; the match to TRBD1 covers 10 bases. The ends lost 4 bases at V and 3 bases at J; junction bases unmatched: 11. CDR1 is MNHEY, CDR2 SMNVEV, per germline (reference sequence). The CDR3 contains 17 residues.

The chain joins TRBV5-8 to TRBJ1-5, with D possibly matching TRBD1 (5 bases). The CDR3 consists of 14 residues. V gave up 0 bases and J gave up 5 bases, with 9 bases separating them. CDR1 and CDR2 (germline): SGHTS, YDEGEE. CDR3 loop: CASSLGGGDQPQHF. The DNA of the CDR3 is TGTGCCAGCAGCTTGGGCGGGGGGGATCAGCCCCAGCATTTT.

The V and J genes are TRBV6-5 and TRBJ2-7, with D unclear. The germline V gene has CDR1 MNHEY and CDR2 SVGAGI. The CDR3 has 14 amino acids. V gave up 5 bases and J gave up 2 bases, with 13 bases separating them. As DNA, the CDR3 is TGTGCCAGCAGTCCGGAAGACCGAACCTACGAGCAGTACTTC. Translating it yields CASSPEDRTYEQYF.

About this clone itself: This CDR3 is also generated by other DNA sequences in the sample. The rearrangement uses TRBV10-2 and TRBJ2-7, with TRBD2 matching 7 bases. The length of the CDR3 is 13 residues. CDR1 WSHSY and CDR2 SAAADI come from the germline V gene. V lost 3 bases to trimming and J lost 2 bases; unmatched junction nucleotides: 1. CDR3 loop: CASSERGAYEQYF. The CDR3 DNA is TGCGCCAGCAGTGAACGGGGGGCCTACGAGCAGTACTTC.

This chain joins TRBV28 and TRBJ2-7, with TRBD1 matching 8 bases. Germline assignment: CDR1 MDHEN and CDR2 SYDVKM. CDR3 length: 15 residues. V shed 3 bases and J 9 bases; nucleotides not matched to a gene: 13. Here the CDR3 DNA reads TGTGCCAGCAGTTTTTCCGGGACAGGAGGAGTGGGGCAGTACTTC. This gives the protein CASSFSGTGGVGQYF.

This clone occurred once. V usage is TRBV9 and J usage is TRBJ2-3; 10 nucleotides agree with TRBD2. Germline trimming cut 3 bases from V and 2 bases from J; bases unmatched to any gene: 3. The CDR3 covers 15 residues. Germline V gene sequence: CDR1 SGDLS, CDR2 YYNGEE. CDR3 bases: TGTGCCAGCAGCGCCGGACTAGCGGTCACAGATACGCAGTATTTT. Translation: CASSAGLAVTDTQYF.

Remarks on this clone: Other DNA sequences of this sample code for an identical CDR3. The chain couples TRBV6-5 to TRBJ2-7; TRBD1 matches at 9 bases. Germline V CDR1 and CDR2: MNHEY, SVGAGI. J was trimmed by 5 bases and V by 6 bases; bases with no gene match: 8. This CDR3 contains 14 residues. The CDR3 DNA reads TGTGCCAGCAGCTACCGGGACAGGGATCACGAGCAGTACTTC. Translation: CASSYRDRDHEQYF.

The V gene is TRBV29-1, the J gene TRBJ2-7; D possibly corresponds to TRBD1 (6 bases). Trimming took off 6 bases at V and 2 bases at J, with 17 bases between the two ends. Germline CDR1 and CDR2: SQVTM and ANQGSEA. The CDR3 has 14 residues. The CDR3 DNA sequence: TGCAGCGTCCTCCCGGGCGGACAGCCCTACGAGCAGTACTTC. As protein: CSVLPGGQPYEQYF.

The gene calls are TRBV29-1 and TRBJ1-2; the D gene is possibly TRBD1 (6 bases). Germline loops: CDR1 SQVTM, CDR2 ANQGSEA. V lost 5 bases and J 6 bases, leaving 16 bases between the germline ends. The CDR3 is made up of 13 amino acids. The CDR3 sequence: CSVRAGGLDGYTF. The DNA of the CDR3 is TGCAGCGTTAGGGCTGGGGGGCTCGATGGCTACACCTTC. The whole variable domain, remainder taken from reference TRBV29-1 and TRBJ1-2, is SAVISQKPSRDICQRGTSLTIQCQVDSQVTMMFWYRQQPGQSLTLIATANQGSEATYESGFVIDKFPISRPNLTFSTLTVSNMSPEDSSIYLCSVRAGGLDGYTFGSGTRLTVV.

This chain uses TRBV9 with TRBJ2-5; D may be TRBD1 (8 bases). V lost 3 bases and J lost 5, with 20 bases in between. The germline gives CDR1 SGDLS, CDR2 YYNGEE. This CDR3 is 16 amino acids long. The CDR3 loop is CASSASGTGPSETQYF. The CDR3 DNA is TGTGCCAGCAGCGCGAGCGGGACAGGCCCTTCGGAGACCCAGTACTTC.

The rearrangement links TRBV30 to TRBJ2-5; D tentatively reads TRBD1 or TRBD2 (6 bases each). V lost 0 bases to trimming and J lost 5 bases, with 10 bases between them. CDR3 length equals 13 residues. Germline V gene data show CDR1 as GTSNPN and CDR2 as SVGIG (reference sequence). The CDR3 bases are TGTGCCTGGAGTGTTCAGGGGAGGGAGACCCAGTACTTC. Its protein product is CAWSVQGRETQYF.

With regard to this clone: Other DNA variants within this sample encode the same CDR3. This chain connects TRBV6-5 to TRBJ1-1; D remains unclear. Between the trimmed V and J ends, which lost 2 bases and 5 bases, there was a span of 6 bases. The CDR3 runs to 12 residues. Germline V gene data show CDR1 as MNHEY and CDR2 as SVGAGI. The CDR3 region is CASSYGRTEAFF. Written as DNA, the CDR3 is TGTGCCAGCAGTTACGGGCGAACTGAAGCTTTCTTT.

The V call is TRBV30, the J call TRBJ2-7; D is undetermined. The CDR3 is 12 amino acids. Per the germline V gene, CDR1 is GTSNPN and CDR2 is SVGIG (reference sequence). Trimming took off 1 base at V and 3 bases at J, with 7 bases between the two ends. In nucleotides, the CDR3 is TGTGCCTGGAGTGAGAGCGACTACGAGCAGTACTTC. This sequence encodes CAWSESDYEQYF. Full variable domain (rest looked up from reference TRBV30 and TRBJ2-7): SQTIHQWPATLVQPVGSPLSLECTVEGTSNPNLYWYRQAAGRGLQLLFYSVGIGQISSEVPQNLSASRPQDRQFILSSKKLLLSDSGFYLCAWSESDYEQYFGPGTRLTVT.

The chain couples TRBV27 to TRBJ2-7; the match to TRBD1 covers 11 bases. The V gene's germline CDR1 is MNHEY and CDR2 SMNVEV (reference sequence). CDR3 length equals 16 residues. The J segment lost 7 bases and the V segment lost 3 bases, leaving 11 bases of the junction unmatched. CDR3 sequence (DNA): TGTGCCAGCAGTTTCACCCTCGGACAGGGGGCGCGGGAGCAGTACTTC. It is translated as CASSFTLGQGAREQYF.

The chain carries TRBV11-2 and TRBJ2-2; no clear D. CDR3 length: 13 amino acids. Trimming took 1 base from V and 6 from J, leaving 6 bases between them. CDR1 is SGHAT, CDR2 FQNNGV, per germline. The CDR3 sequence: CASSLGLPGELFF. DNA of the CDR3: TGTGCCAGCAGCTTAGGTCTGCCCGGGGAGCTGTTTTTT.